This T cell receptor (beta chain) was recovered during a study of metastatic and nonmetastatic thyroid tumors. Per the original data handling: Across clinicopathological groups, CDR3 differences served as the basis for building a distant-metastasis classifier for papillary thyroid cancer. TCRdb reanalyzed the PCR reads via MiXCR. None of the V and J calls come from the authors' own analysis; TCRdb made them. The sample includes tens of thousands of clones, roughly 15% of them seen just once. Findings and limits, study-wide: Reportedly, malignant thyroid tumors had significantly higher TCR beta diversity than benign nodules, in blood and tumor.

Thyroid surgery was preceded by no treatment in any patient. Germline CDR1 is LNHDA and CDR2 is SQIVND (reference sequence). Trimming took off 7 bases at V and 6 bases at J, with 17 bases between the two ends. This CDR3 has 14 residues. On this clone itself: No antigen is known for it.

This chain joins TRBV19 and TRBJ2-3; TRBD1 or TRBD2 may be the D gene (5 bases each). This TCR was sampled from a female donor with papillary thyroid cancer or a benign thyroid nodule (not recorded which). Some clones in this sample may be carry-over from other donors' samples. Sequenced sample: blood. CDR3 sequence reads: CASIRGPSRDTQYF. For the CDR3, the DNA is TGTGCCAGTATCCGGGGCCCGTCCAGGGATACGCAGTATTTT.